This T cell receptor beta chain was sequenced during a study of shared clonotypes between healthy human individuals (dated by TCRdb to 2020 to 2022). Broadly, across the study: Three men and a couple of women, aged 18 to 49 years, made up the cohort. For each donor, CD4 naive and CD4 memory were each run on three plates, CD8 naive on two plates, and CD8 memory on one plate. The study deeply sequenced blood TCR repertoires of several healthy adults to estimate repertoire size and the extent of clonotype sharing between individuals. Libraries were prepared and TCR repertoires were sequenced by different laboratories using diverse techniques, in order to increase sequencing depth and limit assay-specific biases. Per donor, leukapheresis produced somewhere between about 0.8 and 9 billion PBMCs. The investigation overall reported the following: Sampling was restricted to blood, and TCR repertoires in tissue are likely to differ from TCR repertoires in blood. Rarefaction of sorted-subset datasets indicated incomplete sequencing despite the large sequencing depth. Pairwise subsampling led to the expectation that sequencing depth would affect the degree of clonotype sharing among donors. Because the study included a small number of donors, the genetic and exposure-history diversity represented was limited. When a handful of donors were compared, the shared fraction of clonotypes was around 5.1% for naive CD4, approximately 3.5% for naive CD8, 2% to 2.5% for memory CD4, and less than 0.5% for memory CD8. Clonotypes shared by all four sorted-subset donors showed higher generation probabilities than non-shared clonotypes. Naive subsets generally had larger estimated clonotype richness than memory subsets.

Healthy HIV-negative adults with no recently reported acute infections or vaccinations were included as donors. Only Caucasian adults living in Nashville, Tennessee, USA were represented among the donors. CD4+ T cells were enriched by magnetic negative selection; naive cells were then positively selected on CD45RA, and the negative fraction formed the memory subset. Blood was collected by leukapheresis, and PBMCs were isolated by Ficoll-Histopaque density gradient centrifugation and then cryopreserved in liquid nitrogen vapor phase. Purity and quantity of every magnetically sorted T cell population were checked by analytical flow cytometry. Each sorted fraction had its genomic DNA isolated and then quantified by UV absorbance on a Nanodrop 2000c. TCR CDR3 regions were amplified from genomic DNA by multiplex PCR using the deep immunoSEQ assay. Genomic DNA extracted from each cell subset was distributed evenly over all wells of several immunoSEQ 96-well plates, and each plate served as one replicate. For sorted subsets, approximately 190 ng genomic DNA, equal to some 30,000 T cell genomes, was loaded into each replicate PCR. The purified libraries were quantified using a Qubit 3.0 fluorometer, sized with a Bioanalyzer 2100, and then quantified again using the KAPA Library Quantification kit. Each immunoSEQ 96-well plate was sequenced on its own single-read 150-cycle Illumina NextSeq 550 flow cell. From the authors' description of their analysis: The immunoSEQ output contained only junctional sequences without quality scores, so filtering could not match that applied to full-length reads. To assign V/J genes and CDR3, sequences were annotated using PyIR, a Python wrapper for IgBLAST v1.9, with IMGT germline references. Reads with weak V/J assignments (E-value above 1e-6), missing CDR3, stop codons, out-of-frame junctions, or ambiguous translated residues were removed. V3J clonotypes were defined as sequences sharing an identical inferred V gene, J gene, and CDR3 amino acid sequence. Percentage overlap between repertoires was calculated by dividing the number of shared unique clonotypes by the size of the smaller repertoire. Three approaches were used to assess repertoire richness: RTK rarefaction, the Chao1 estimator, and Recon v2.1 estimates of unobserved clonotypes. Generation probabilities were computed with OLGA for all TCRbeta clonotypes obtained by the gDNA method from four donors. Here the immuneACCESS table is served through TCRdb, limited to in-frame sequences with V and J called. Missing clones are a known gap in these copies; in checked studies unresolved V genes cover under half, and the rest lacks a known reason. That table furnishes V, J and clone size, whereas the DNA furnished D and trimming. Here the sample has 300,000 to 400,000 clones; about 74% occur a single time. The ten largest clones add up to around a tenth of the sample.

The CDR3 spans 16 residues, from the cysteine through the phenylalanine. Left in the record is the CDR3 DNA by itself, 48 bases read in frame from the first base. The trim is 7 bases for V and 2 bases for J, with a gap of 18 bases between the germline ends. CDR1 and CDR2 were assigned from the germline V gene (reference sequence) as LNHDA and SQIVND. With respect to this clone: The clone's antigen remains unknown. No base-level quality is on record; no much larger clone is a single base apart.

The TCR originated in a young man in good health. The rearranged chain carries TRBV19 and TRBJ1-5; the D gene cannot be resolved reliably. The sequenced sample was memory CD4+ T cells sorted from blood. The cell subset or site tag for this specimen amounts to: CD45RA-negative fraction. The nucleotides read TGTGCCAGTAACGCCGCTCGCGGAGGAGGCAATCAGCCCCAGCATTTT. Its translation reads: CASNAARGGGNQPQHF.